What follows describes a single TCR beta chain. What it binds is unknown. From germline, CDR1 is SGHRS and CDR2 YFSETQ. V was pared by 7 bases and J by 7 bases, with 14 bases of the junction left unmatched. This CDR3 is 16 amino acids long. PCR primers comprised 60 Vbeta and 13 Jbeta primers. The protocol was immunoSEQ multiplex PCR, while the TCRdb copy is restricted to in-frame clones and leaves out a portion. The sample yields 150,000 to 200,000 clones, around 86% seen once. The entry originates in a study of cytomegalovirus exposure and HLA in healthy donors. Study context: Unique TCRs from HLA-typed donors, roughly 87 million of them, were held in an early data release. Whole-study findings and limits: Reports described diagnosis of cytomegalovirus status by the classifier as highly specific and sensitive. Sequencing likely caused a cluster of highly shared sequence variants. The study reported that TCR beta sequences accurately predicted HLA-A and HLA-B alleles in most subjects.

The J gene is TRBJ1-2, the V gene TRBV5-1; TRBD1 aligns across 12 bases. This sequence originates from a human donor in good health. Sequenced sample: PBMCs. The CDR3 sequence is CASYFSPGQGASGYTF. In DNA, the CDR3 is TGCGCCAGCTATTTTTCCCCGGGACAGGGGGCAAGTGGCTACACCTTC.